The entry that follows covers one T cell receptor beta chain sequence. Antigen specificity is unknown. Germline V lookup: CDR1 SGHNT, CDR2 YYREEE (reference sequence). The CDR3 loop spans 14 amino acids. V lost 4 bases and J lost 1, with 9 bases in between. This record belongs to a study of a mutant IDH1 vaccine in newly diagnosed glioma. Turning to the study itself: The first vaccination came 4-6 weeks after radiotherapy alone, or with temozolomide cycles. Patients got radiotherapy, temozolomide, or both beforehand, and most got both.

Method: immunoSEQ multiplex PCR; TCRdb's copy keeps in-frame clones and lacks some. The sample holds roughly 86,000 clones; 89% are singletons and the top ten take roughly 0.81%. Time point specified: week 47, end of study. Doses comprised 300 ug of mutant IDH1 20-mer peptide each, plus topical imiquimod. Sequencing was performed on PBMCs, taken from a glioma patient whose treatment included an IDH1 peptide vaccine. This chain connects TRBV5-4 to TRBJ1-5; D gene ambiguous. This clonotype was sampled from a woman aged 45 to 65 with glioma. CDR3 sequence (DNA): TGTGCCAGCAGCGTTCTTGGGAGCAATCAGCCCCAGCATTTT. Translating it yields CASSVLGSNQPQHF. The variable domain in full, with the rest retrieved from reference TRBV5-4 and TRBJ1-5, is ETGVTQSPTHLIKTRGQQVTLRCSSQSGHNTVSWYQQALGQGPQFIFQYYREEENGRGNFPPRFSGLQFPNYSSELNVNALELDDSALYLCASSVLGSNQPQHFGDGTRLSIL.